What follows are 3 T cell receptor beta chains derived from one specimen sequenced in a study of beta chain features in type 1 diabetes. For these receptors, no antigen is known. The entirety of the isolated RNA underwent reverse transcription, so expressed TCRB transcripts were sequenced. The method was immunoSEQ multiplex PCR; TCRdb's version includes in-frame clones alone and lacks a portion of them. Of over 600,000 clones listed, roughly an eighth are singletons. Study-wide results and caveats: Shorter TCRB CDR3s, moderately but significantly so, marked every one of the four CD4+ subsets in Type 1 diabetes patients.

Input material: naive CD4+ T cells from blood. These receptor sequences come from a man aged 30 to 39 with type 1 diabetes.

This clone was seen a handful of times. This chain links TRBV7-2 with TRBJ2-3; possible D gene TRBD1, 6 bases. CDR1 and CDR2 from the germline V gene are SGHTA and FQGNSA. V dropped 0 bases and J dropped 2 bases, with 9 bases sitting between them. The CDR3 covers 15 residues. Here the CDR3 DNA reads TGTGCCAGCAGCTTAGCCGGACAGTACACAGATACGCAGTATTTT. This gives the protein CASSLAGQYTDTQYF.

This clone was seen only a few times. The chain joins TRBV7-8 to TRBJ2-5, with unresolved D. CDR3 length equals 12 residues. The V gene's germline CDR1 is SGHVS and CDR2 FQNEAQ. Trimming removed 5 bases from V and 9 bases from J, with 13 bases in between. In DNA, the CDR3 is TGTGCCAGCAGCCCTACACGCCAGGCCCAGTACTTC. It codes for CASSPTRQAQYF.

The rearrangement joins TRBV7-2 to TRBJ2-3; 9 bases fit TRBD1. The CDR3 contains 14 residues. V lost 5 bases to trimming and J lost 6 bases; unmatched junction nucleotides: 6. In germline, CDR1 is SGHTA, CDR2 FQGNSA. The CDR3 region is CASSLGTGWDTQYF. Written as DNA, the CDR3 is TGTGCCAGCAGCCTGGGGACAGGGTGGGATACGCAGTATTTT.